These 16 T cell receptor beta chains were all obtained from the same sample, sequenced in a study of control samples from healthy donors and cancer patients. Produced via immunoSEQ multiplex PCR; TCRdb's table is partial and in-frame only. Of 45,000 to 60,000 clones listed, around 87% are singletons. Input material: PBMCs. The receptors originated from a man in his 60s with head and neck cancer.

CDR3 loop: CASTRYTEAFF. CDR3 sequence (DNA): TGTGCCAGCACCCGGTACACTGAAGCTTTCTTT. V is TRBV6-5 and J is TRBJ1-1; D unclear. This CDR3 has 11 residues. Germline-derived CDR1 and CDR2 are MNHEY and SVGAGI. Trimming removed 7 bases from V and 3 bases from J, with 6 bases in between.

The V and J genes are TRBV28 and TRBJ2-2, with TRBD2 matching 7 bases. Trimming at V came to 5 bases and at J to 6 bases, leaving 12 bases not matched to a gene. CDR3 size: 16 residues. From germline, CDR1 is MDHEN and CDR2 SYDVKM. DNA for the CDR3: TGTGCCAGCAGTCCAACTCGGGACCGGGGGGCCGGGGAGCTGTTTTTT. This translates into CASSPTRDRGAGELFF.

By proportion, this clone is large. The rearrangement links TRBV28 to TRBJ2-1; 7 bases fit TRBD2. The CDR3 sequence is 19 residues long. Germline V gene lookup returns CDR1 MDHEN and CDR2 SYDVKM. V lost 6 bases, J lost 9 bases, and 26 bases stayed unmatched. The CDR3 region has the DNA TGTGCCAGCAGCCTAGAAGATCTACCGAGCGGGGACTACGGGGGTGAGCAGTTCTTC. As protein: CASSLEDLPSGDYGGEQFF.

The chain carries TRBV25-1 and TRBJ2-7; D is unclear. V was clipped by 3 bases and J by 8 bases, with 8 bases between them. CDR3 length: 11 amino acids. Per germline, CDR1 MGHDK and CDR2 SYGVNS. As DNA, the CDR3 is TGTGCCAGCAGTGATACCCGAAAGCAGTACTTC. This sequence encodes CASSDTRKQYF.

The gene calls are TRBV4-3 and TRBJ1-6, with 7 nucleotides matching TRBD1. Trimming at V came to 2 bases and at J to 8 bases, leaving 15 bases not matched to a gene. Germline V lookup: CDR1 LGHNA, CDR2 YSLEER. The CDR3 extends over 18 amino acids. The CDR3 is CASSQLVAGGGQYSPLHF. The CDR3 DNA reads TGCGCCAGCAGCCAACTCGTTGCGGGGGGGGGACAGTATTCACCCCTCCACTTT.

The rearrangement joins TRBV5-4 to TRBJ2-1, with 11 bases that match TRBD2. Germline lookup yields CDR1 SGHNT and CDR2 YYREEE (reference sequence). The CDR3 has 16 residues. Trimming cost V 4 bases and J 12 bases; bases outside gene matches: 15. This CDR3 reads CASSLHPGTSGTVQFF. DNA of the CDR3: TGTGCCAGCAGCCTCCACCCCGGGACTAGCGGAACGGTGCAGTTCTTC.

The chain combines TRBV2 with TRBJ1-1; no clear D gene. The V gene lost 4 bases and the J gene lost 1 base, with 4 bases spanning the gap. The CDR3 has 12 amino acids. Germline CDR1 and CDR2: SNHLY and FYNNEI. The CDR3 DNA reads TGTGCCAGCAGTGTGCAGAACACTGAAGCTTTCTTT. Translated: CASSVQNTEAFF.

This chain connects TRBV7-2 to TRBJ2-5; possibly TRBD1 for D (5 bases). This CDR3 is 15 amino acids long. The V gene lost 1 base and the J gene lost 5 bases, with 14 bases spanning the gap. Germline CDR1 is SGHTA and CDR2 is FQGNSA. CDR3 DNA sequence: TGTGCCAGCAGCTTAGTCAGGGTTGGTGGGGAGACCCAGTACTTC. Its translation is CASSLVRVGGETQYF.

V usage is TRBV7-8 and J usage is TRBJ1-5, with D uncertain. Trimming removed 2 bases from V and 9 bases from J, with 8 bases in between. This CDR3 comprises 12 residues. Germline lookup yields CDR1 SGHVS and CDR2 FQNEAQ. The CDR3: CASSLSVGPQHF. DNA for the CDR3: TGTGCCAGCAGCTTATCGGTGGGGCCCCAGCATTTT.

In this sample, this clone turned up once. The V call is TRBV2, the J call TRBJ2-5; D is perhaps TRBD2 (6 bases). V was cut by 8 bases and J by 5 bases, with 9 bases left in between. There are 11 residues in the CDR3. Germline V gene lookup returns CDR1 SNHLY and CDR2 FYNNEI. The DNA for the CDR3 is TGTGCCAGCCTGGGGGGTGAGACCCAGTACTTC. It is translated as CASLGGETQYF.

This clone was observed a single time. The J gene is TRBJ1-6, the V gene TRBV28; perhaps TRBD1 as D (5 bases). The germline gives CDR1 MDHEN, CDR2 SYDVKM. This CDR3 is built from 14 residues. The V end lost 10 bases, the J end lost 7 bases, and 17 bases lay between the germline ends. CDR3 coding DNA: TGTGCCACCCACCCACAGGCGGGAAATTCACCCCTCCACTTT. It codes for CATHPQAGNSPLHF.

CDR3 region: CASSEQGPYNEQFF. The CDR3 region has the DNA TGTGCCAGCAGTGAGCAGGGCCCCTACAATGAGCAGTTCTTC. The V gene is TRBV6-1, the J gene TRBJ2-1; D might be TRBD1 (5 bases). Germline V lookup: CDR1 MNHNS, CDR2 SASEGT. V shed 3 bases and J shed 2 bases, with 8 bases lying between them. The CDR3 is 14 amino acids.

This clone was detected only a few times. This chain joins TRBV9 and TRBJ2-2, with D tentatively TRBD1 (5 bases). Germline V gene data show CDR1 as SGDLS and CDR2 as YYNGEE. Trimming stripped 5 bases from V and 6 bases from J, with 20 bases between. This CDR3 is built from 16 residues. The CDR3 spells CASSSGASSVAGELFF. The CDR3 DNA follows: TGTGCCAGCAGTTCTGGGGCTAGTTCGGTTGCCGGGGAGCTGTTTTTT.

This chain uses TRBV5-1 with TRBJ2-2, with 8 nucleotides matching TRBD2. After removal of 4 bases from V and 5 bases from J, the junction contained 13 bases not matched to a gene. This CDR3 comprises 17 residues. From germline, CDR1 is SGHRS and CDR2 YFSETQ. CDR3 nucleotide sequence: TGCGCCAGCAGCGACCCATCGCTAGCGGGTGGAACCGGGGAGCTGTTTTTT. Protein sequence: CASSDPSLAGGTGELFF.

The chain has TRBV19 and TRBJ2-5; D is perhaps TRBD1 (5 bases). Trimming cost V 5 bases and J 5 bases, with 18 bases left between them. This CDR3 comprises 15 residues. CDR1 and CDR2 (germline): LNHDA, SQIVND (reference sequence). Written as DNA, the CDR3 is TGTGCCAGTAGTCCCCAATTAAGGCCAGGGGAGACCCAGTACTTC. Its translation is CASSPQLRPGETQYF.

The rearrangement links TRBV7-2 to TRBJ1-5, with 8 bases identical to TRBD1. The CDR3 extends over 14 amino acids. CDR1 SGHTA and CDR2 FQGNSA come from the germline V gene. The ends lost 3 bases at V and 6 bases at J; junction bases unmatched: 4. In DNA, the CDR3 is TGTGCCAGCAGCTTCTACGACAGGGGTCAGCCCCAGCATTTT. Translating it yields CASSFYDRGQPQHF.